This is a list of T cell receptor beta chains from one sample in a study of cytomegalovirus exposure and HLA in healthy donors. Generated by immunoSEQ multiplex PCR, the TCRdb table keeps only in-frame clones and is missing some. The data hold about 90,000 clones, with roughly 70% observed a single time. Source material: PBMCs. The receptors shown here come from a woman aged 50 to 60 in good health and CMV-seropositive. CDR3s include the opening cysteine and the closing phenylalanine or tryptophan. A D gene is named only where the DNA matches it firmly. A row's size may be missing; if present it is once, few, many or a size class.

D gene: .
clone size: .
V gene: TRBV4-3
J gene: TRBJ2-4
CDR3 protein: CASSRYGPGAKNIQYF
CDR3 DNA: TGCGCCAGCAGCCGATATGGCCCAGGAGCCAAAAACATTCAGTACTTC

D gene: .
clone size: .
V gene: TRBV2
J gene: TRBJ2-1
CDR3 protein: CASTRINGPGVEQFF
CDR3 DNA: TGTGCCAGCACTCGCATCAACGGCCCGGGAGTGGAGCAGTTCTTC

D gene: .
clone size: .
V gene: TRBV15
J gene: TRBJ1-5
CDR3 protein: CATSRAGQGFQPQHF
CDR3 DNA: TGTGCCACCAGCAGAGCTGGTCAGGGGTTTCAGCCCCAGCATTTT

D gene: .
clone size: .
V gene: TRBV28
J gene: TRBJ1-1
CDR3 protein: CASRLGKGNIAEAFF
CDR3 DNA: TGTGCCAGCAGATTGGGGAAGGGGAATATCGCTGAAGCTTTCTTT

D gene: .
clone size: .
V gene: TRBV5-5
J gene: TRBJ2-1
CDR3 protein: CASSLGLIYNEQFF
CDR3 DNA: TGTGCCAGCAGCCTGGGACTGATATACAATGAGCAGTTCTTC

D gene: .
clone size: .
V gene: TRBV27
J gene: TRBJ1-2
CDR3 protein: CASSSGTLYGYTF
CDR3 DNA: TGTGCCAGCAGTTCCGGGACACTCTATGGCTACACCTTC

D gene: .
clone size: .
V gene: TRBV4-1
J gene: TRBJ1-5
CDR3 protein: CASSPVPGTRKNQPQHF
CDR3 DNA: TGCGCCAGCAGCCCAGTACCCGGGACAAGAAAGAATCAGCCCCAGCATTTT

D gene: TRBD2
clone size: .
V gene: TRBV7-3
J gene: TRBJ2-1
CDR3 protein: CASSSLAVNEQFF
CDR3 DNA: TGTGCCAGCAGCTCACTAGCGGTCAATGAGCAGTTCTTC

D gene: TRBD2
clone size: .
V gene: TRBV6-1
J gene: TRBJ2-1
CDR3 protein: CASSPSGMGNNEQFF
CDR3 DNA: TGTGCCAGCAGTCCTAGCGGGATGGGGAACAATGAGCAGTTCTTC

D gene: .
clone size: .
V gene: TRBV2
J gene: TRBJ2-2
CDR3 protein: CASRRANTGELFF
CDR3 DNA: TGTGCCAGCAGACGAGCGAACACCGGGGAGCTGTTTTTT

D gene: .
clone size: .
V gene: TRBV7-3
J gene: TRBJ2-5
CDR3 protein: CASSSRGGQQETQYF
CDR3 DNA: TGTGCCAGCAGCTCCCGGGGGGGACAGCAAGAGACCCAGTACTTC

D gene: .
clone size: .
V gene: TRBV7-8
J gene: TRBJ1-1
CDR3 protein: CASSPPGVQGGTEAFF
CDR3 DNA: TGTGCCAGCAGCCCCCCGGGGGTCCAGGGTGGCACTGAAGCTTTCTTT

D gene: .
clone size: .
V gene: TRBV5-1
J gene: TRBJ2-1
CDR3 protein: CASSLLQGRSGDEQFF
CDR3 DNA: TGCGCCAGCAGCCTACTACAAGGGAGGTCGGGGGATGAGCAGTTCTTC

D gene: TRBD1
clone size: few
V gene: TRBV6-1
J gene: TRBJ1-2
CDR3 protein: CASLPGTALNYGYTF
CDR3 DNA: TGTGCCAGCCTTCCCGGGACAGCGCTAAACTATGGCTACACCTTC

D gene: TRBD1
clone size: .
V gene: TRBV7-2
J gene: TRBJ2-1
CDR3 protein: CASSLAGGLNEQFF
CDR3 DNA: TGTGCCAGCAGCTTGGCAGGGGGCTTGAATGAGCAGTTCTTC

D gene: .
clone size: few
V gene: TRBV7-2
J gene: TRBJ2-5
CDR3 protein: CASRVAVEETQYF
CDR3 DNA: TGTGCCAGCAGGGTGGCAGTGGAGGAGACCCAGTACTTC

D gene: TRBD1
clone size: .
V gene: TRBV5-4
J gene: TRBJ2-7
CDR3 protein: CASSDGTGHYEQYF
CDR3 DNA: TGTGCCAGCAGCGATGGGACAGGCCACTACGAGCAGTACTTC

D gene: .
clone size: .
V gene: TRBV28
J gene: TRBJ2-5
CDR3 protein: CASSTQETQYF
CDR3 DNA: TGTGCCAGCAGTACACAAGAGACCCAGTACTTC

D gene: .
clone size: once
V gene: TRBV5-1
J gene: TRBJ1-2
CDR3 protein: CASSPDGGGLNYGYTF
CDR3 DNA: TGCGCCAGCAGCCCGGACGGAGGGGGACTAAACTATGGCTACACCTTC

D gene: TRBD1
clone size: .
V gene: TRBV28
J gene: TRBJ1-1
CDR3 protein: CASSLQGDRGGESIMNTEAFF
CDR3 DNA: TGTGCCAGCAGTTTACAAGGCGACAGGGGAGGGGAGTCCATTATGAACACTGAAGCTTTCTTT

D gene: TRBD2
clone size: .
V gene: TRBV10-3
J gene: TRBJ2-3
CDR3 protein: CAISDLMAREVADTQYF
CDR3 DNA: TGTGCCATCAGTGATCTCATGGCGCGGGAGGTCGCAGATACGCAGTATTTT

D gene: TRBD2
clone size: .
V gene: TRBV4-2
J gene: TRBJ2-2
CDR3 protein: CASSQEVRREYTGELFF
CDR3 DNA: TGTGCCAGCAGCCAAGAGGTACGGCGGGAGTACACCGGGGAGCTGTTTTTT

D gene: TRBD1
clone size: .
V gene: TRBV15
J gene: TRBJ2-1
CDR3 protein: CATSRPGQGSYNEQFF
CDR3 DNA: TGTGCCACCAGCAGACCAGGACAGGGTTCCTACAATGAGCAGTTCTTC

D gene: TRBD2
clone size: few
V gene: TRBV5-1
J gene: TRBJ2-1
CDR3 protein: CASSLLGLAGWNEQFF
CDR3 DNA: TGCGCCAGCAGCCTACTGGGACTAGCGGGATGGAATGAGCAGTTCTTC

D gene: TRBD1
clone size: few
V gene: TRBV7-6
J gene: TRBJ2-3
CDR3 protein: CASSLVPGQGPDTQYF
CDR3 DNA: TGTGCCAGCAGCTTAGTCCCGGGACAGGGGCCAGATACGCAGTATTTT

D gene: .
clone size: .
V gene: TRBV10-3
J gene: TRBJ1-5
CDR3 protein: CAISQASDQPQHF
CDR3 DNA: TGTGCCATCAGCCAAGCCTCGGATCAGCCCCAGCATTTT

D gene: .
clone size: once
V gene: TRBV9
J gene: TRBJ2-1
CDR3 protein: CASIQSSSASYNEQFF
CDR3 DNA: TGTGCCAGCATACAATCCTCTAGCGCGTCCTACAATGAGCAGTTCTTC

D gene: .
clone size: .
V gene: TRBV6-5
J gene: TRBJ1-1
CDR3 protein: CASGGVSNTEAFF
CDR3 DNA: TGTGCCAGCGGGGGGGTCTCCAACACTGAAGCTTTCTTT

D gene: TRBD2
clone size: few
V gene: TRBV19
J gene: TRBJ2-5
CDR3 protein: CASSIGNSGRGRETQYF
CDR3 DNA: TGTGCCAGTAGTATAGGGAATAGCGGGAGGGGAAGGGAGACCCAGTACTTC

D gene: .
clone size: .
V gene: TRBV28
J gene: TRBJ1-2
CDR3 protein: CASSLPGDYGYTF
CDR3 DNA: TGTGCCAGCAGTTTACCGGGAGACTATGGCTACACCTTC